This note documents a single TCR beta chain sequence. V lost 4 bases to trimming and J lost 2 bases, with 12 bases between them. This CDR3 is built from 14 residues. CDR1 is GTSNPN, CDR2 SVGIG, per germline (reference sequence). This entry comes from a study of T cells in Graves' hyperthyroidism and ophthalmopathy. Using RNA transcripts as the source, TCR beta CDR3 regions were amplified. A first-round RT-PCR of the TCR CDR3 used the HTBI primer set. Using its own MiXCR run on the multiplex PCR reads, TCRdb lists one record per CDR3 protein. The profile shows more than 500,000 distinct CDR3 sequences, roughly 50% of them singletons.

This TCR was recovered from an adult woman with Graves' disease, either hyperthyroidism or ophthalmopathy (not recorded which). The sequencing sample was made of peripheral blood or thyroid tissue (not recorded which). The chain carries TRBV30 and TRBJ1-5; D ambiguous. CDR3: CAWIGGVCNQPQHF. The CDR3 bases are TGTGCCTGGATCGGAGGAGTTTGCAATCAGCCCCAGCATTTT.